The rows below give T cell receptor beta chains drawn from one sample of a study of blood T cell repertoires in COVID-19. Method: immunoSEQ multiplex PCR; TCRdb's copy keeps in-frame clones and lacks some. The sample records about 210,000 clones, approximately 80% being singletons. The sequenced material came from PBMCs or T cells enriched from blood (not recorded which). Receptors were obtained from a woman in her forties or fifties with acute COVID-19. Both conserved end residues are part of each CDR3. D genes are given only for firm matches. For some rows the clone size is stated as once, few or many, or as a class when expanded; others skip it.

TGTGCCAGCAGCTTGGGGGGCACAGGGGGCCCTGAAGCTTTCTTT	CASSLGGTGGPEAFF	TRBV11-3	TRBJ1-1	TRBD1	NA
TGTGCCAGCAGCGAGGGTGGAGTGAACACTGAAGCTTTCTTT	CASSEGGVNTEAFF	TRBV7-9	TRBJ1-1	NA	NA
TGTGCCAGCAGCCATTCTGAGATAGCGGGAGTAGAAGAGACCCAGTACTTC	CASSHSEIAGVEETQYF	TRBV3-1/TRBV3-2	TRBJ2-5	TRBD2	NA
TGCGCCAGCAGCCCTCTACAGGGGGGTTCCTACAATGAGCAGTTCTTC	CASSPLQGGSYNEQFF	TRBV4-1	TRBJ2-1	TRBD1	NA
TGTGCCAGCAGCTTAGACCGCGGGAGGGCCCAAGATACGCAGTATTTT	CASSLDRGRAQDTQYF	TRBV7-2	TRBJ2-3	TRBD2	NA
TGTGCCACCAGTGATTCCCTGACAGGGAAAGACCAGTACTTC	CATSDSLTGKDQYF	TRBV24-1	TRBJ2-5	TRBD1	NA
TGTGCCAGCAGTGATTACTTAGGGGGCTTATCGTCCTATAATTCACCCCTCCACTTT	CASSDYLGGLSSYNSPLHF	TRBV6-1	TRBJ1-6	TRBD1	NA
TGTGCCAGCAGCCCTACCGGACAGGGACGGTACGAGCAGTACTTC	CASSPTGQGRYEQYF	TRBV28	TRBJ2-7	TRBD1	NA
TGTGCCAGCAGTTTAGAAGGCCGAGGCCTGTTTTTT	CASSLEGRGLFF	TRBV12-3/TRBV12-4	TRBJ1-4	NA	NA
TGTGCCAGCAGCGTAGACCCTTGGAGCTCCTATAATTCACCCCTCCACTTT	CASSVDPWSSYNSPLHF	TRBV9	TRBJ1-6	NA	NA
TGTGCCAGCAGTGGGGTCGAGGGAGGGTCCTACGAGCAGTACTTC	CASSGVEGGSYEQYF	TRBV6-4	TRBJ2-7	TRBD2	NA
TGTGCCAGCAGCTTGAGGAGTTACAATGAGCAGTTCTTC	CASSLRSYNEQFF	TRBV5-4	TRBJ2-1	NA	NA
TGCGCCAGCAGCCAACGGGTTGAGGGAGAAGCTTTCTTT	CASSQRVEGEAFF	TRBV4-1	TRBJ1-1	NA	few
TGCAGCGTTGAATGGTGGTTCAGGGAGAACACTGAAGCTTTCTTT	CSVEWWFRENTEAFF	TRBV29-1	TRBJ1-1	NA	once
TGTGCCAGCTCAGAAAGGACAGGGTTGGAAAAACTGTTTTTT	CASSERTGLEKLFF	TRBV18	TRBJ1-4	TRBD1	NA
TGCGCCAGCAGGGACAACAATAACTATGGCTACACCTTC	CASRDNNNYGYTF	TRBV5-1	TRBJ1-2	NA	NA
TGTGCCAGTAGCCTCAGTGGCACCTTCACAGATACGCAGTATTTT	CASSLSGTFTDTQYF	TRBV19	TRBJ2-3	NA	NA
TGTGCCAGCTCACCCCCGGGACTAGCGGCTCGCGAGACCCAGTACTTC	CASSPPGLAARETQYF	TRBV18	TRBJ2-5	TRBD2	NA
TGTGCCAGCAGCTTGTCGGACGGGGATGGCTACACCTTC	CASSLSDGDGYTF	TRBV5-8	TRBJ1-2	NA	NA
TGTGCCAGCAGTCCAACGACAGGGGGCAAATACGAGCAGTACTTC	CASSPTTGGKYEQYF	TRBV28	TRBJ2-7	TRBD1	NA
TGTGCCAGCAGTCGGACATCTGGCTACACCTTC	CASSRTSGYTF	TRBV28	TRBJ1-2	NA	NA